This T cell receptor (beta chain) stems from a study of blood T cell repertoires in COVID-19. Across the study: Sites in the United States, Italy and Spain provided acute and convalescent COVID-19 samples.

The CDR3 runs 13 residues. Germline CDR1 reads MDHEN; CDR2 reads SYDVKM. The J segment lost 3 bases and the V segment lost 8 bases, leaving 3 bases of the junction unmatched. Enrolled during active infection, Seattle patients were then followed longitudinally. In the source study's methods: For nucleated cells, counts were estimated from reference gene primer amplification. Clones were read by immunoSEQ multiplex PCR, and TCRdb kept only the in-frame ones, dropping some. V, J and clone size are taken as reported in that table, and D and trimming were inferred from the DNA itself. Among over 200,000 clones listed, 70% to 90% were seen once.

Sequenced: peripheral blood. The clonotype comes from a man younger than 40 with COVID-19, enrolled during active disease. This chain links TRBV28 with TRBJ1-2; the match to TRBD1 covers 10 bases. The CDR3 nucleotides are TGTGCCAGCGACAGGGGGCAAGACTATGGCTACACCTTC. Protein sequence: CASDRGQDYGYTF.